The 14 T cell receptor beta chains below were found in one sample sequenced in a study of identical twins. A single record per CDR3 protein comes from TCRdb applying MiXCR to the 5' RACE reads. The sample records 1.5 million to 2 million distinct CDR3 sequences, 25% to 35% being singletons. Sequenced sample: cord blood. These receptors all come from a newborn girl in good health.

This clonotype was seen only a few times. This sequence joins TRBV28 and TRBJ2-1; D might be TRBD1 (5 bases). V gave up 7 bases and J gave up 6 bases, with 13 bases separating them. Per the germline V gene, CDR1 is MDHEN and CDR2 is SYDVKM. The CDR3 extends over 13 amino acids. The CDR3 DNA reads TGTGCCAGCACCCTCGACAGAATCAATGAGCAGTTCTTC. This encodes CASTLDRINEQFF.

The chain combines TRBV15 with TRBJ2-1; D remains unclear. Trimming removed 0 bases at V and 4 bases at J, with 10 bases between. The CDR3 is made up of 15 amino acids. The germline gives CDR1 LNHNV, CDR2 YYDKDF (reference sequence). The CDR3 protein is CATSRDRRPYNEQFF. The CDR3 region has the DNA TGTGCCACCAGCAGAGACCGTCGGCCGTACAATGAGCAGTTCTTC. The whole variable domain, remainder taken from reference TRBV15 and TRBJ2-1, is DAMVIQNPRYQVTQFGKPVTLSCSQTLNHNVMYWYQQKSSQAPKLLFHYYDKDFNNEADTPDNFQSRRPNTSFCFLDIRSPGLGDTAMYLCATSRDRRPYNEQFFGPGTRLTVL.

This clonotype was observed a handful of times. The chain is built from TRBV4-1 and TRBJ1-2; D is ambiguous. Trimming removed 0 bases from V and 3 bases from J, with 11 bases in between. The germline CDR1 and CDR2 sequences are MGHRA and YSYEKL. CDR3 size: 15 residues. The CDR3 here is CASSQDETFDYGYTF. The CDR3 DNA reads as TGCGCCAGCAGCCAAGATGAGACGTTTGACTATGGCTACACCTTC.

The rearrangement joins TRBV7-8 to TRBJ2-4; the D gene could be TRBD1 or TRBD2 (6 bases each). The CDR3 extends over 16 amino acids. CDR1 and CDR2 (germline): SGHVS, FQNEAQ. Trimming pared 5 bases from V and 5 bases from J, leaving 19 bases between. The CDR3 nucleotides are TGTGCCAGCAGCGGGAGGCCATACAGGGTCCAAAACATTCAGTACTTC. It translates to CASSGRPYRVQNIQYF.

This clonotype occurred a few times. This chain's CDR3 is CASSVGGSVYGYTF. The CDR3 bases are TGTGCCAGCAGCGTAGGTGGATCAGTCTATGGCTACACCTTC. This rearrangement joins TRBV9 to TRBJ1-2; D not certain. Germline values: CDR1 SGDLS, CDR2 YYNGEE. The CDR3 runs 14 residues. V gave up 0 bases and J gave up 4 bases, with 10 bases separating them.

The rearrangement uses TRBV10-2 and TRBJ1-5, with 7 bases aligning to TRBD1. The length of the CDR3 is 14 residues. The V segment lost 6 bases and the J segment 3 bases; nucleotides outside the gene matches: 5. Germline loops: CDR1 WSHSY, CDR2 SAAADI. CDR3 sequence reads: CASSGQAYNQPQHF. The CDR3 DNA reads TGCGCCAGCAGCGGACAGGCGTACAATCAGCCCCAGCATTTT.

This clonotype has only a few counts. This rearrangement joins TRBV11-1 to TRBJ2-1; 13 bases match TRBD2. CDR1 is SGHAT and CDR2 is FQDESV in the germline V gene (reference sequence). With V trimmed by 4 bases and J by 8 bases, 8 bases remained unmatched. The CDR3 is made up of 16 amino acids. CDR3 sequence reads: CASSSGTSGTRDEQFF. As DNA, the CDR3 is TGTGCCAGCAGCTCAGGGACTAGCGGGACAAGGGATGAGCAGTTCTTC.

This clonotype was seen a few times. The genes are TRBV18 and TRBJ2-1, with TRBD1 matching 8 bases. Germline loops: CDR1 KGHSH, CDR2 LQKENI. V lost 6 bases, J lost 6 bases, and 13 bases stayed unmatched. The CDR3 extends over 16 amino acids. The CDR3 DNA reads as TGTGCCAGCTCTTGGGTGCTCACCACAGGGGGCAATGAGCAGTTCTTC. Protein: CASSWVLTTGGNEQFF.

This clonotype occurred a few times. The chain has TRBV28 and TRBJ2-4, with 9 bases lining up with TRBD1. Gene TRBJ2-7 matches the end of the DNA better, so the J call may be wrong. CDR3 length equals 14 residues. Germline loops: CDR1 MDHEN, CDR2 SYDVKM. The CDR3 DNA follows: TGTGCCAGCATCTCCGGGACAGGGCGATACGAGCAGTACTTC. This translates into CASISGTGRYEQYF.

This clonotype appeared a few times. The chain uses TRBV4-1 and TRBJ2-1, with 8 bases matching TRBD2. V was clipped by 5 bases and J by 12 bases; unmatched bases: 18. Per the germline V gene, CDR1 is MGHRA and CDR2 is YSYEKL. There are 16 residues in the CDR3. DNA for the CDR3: TGCGCCAGCAGCGAACCGACTGAGCGGGGGATCGGCGTGCAGTTCTTC. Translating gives CASSEPTERGIGVQFF.

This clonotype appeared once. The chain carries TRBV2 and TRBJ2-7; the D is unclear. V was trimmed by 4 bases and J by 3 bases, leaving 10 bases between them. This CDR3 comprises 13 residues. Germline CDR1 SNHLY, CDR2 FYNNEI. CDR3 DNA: TGTGCCAGCAGTGCAGCCCCAAACTACGAGCAGTACTTC. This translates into CASSAAPNYEQYF.

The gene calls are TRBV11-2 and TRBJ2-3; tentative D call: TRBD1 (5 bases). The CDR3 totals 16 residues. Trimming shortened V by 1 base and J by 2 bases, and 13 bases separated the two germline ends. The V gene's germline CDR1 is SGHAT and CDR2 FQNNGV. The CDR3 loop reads CASSLVSRGHTDTQYF. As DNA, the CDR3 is TGTGCCAGCAGCTTAGTATCCCGAGGACACACAGATACGCAGTATTTT. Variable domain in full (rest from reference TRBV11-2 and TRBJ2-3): EAGVAQSPRYKIIEKRQSVAFWCNPISGHATLYWYQQILGQGPKLLIQFQNNGVVDDSQLPKDRFSAERLKGVDSTLKIQPAKLEDSAVYLCASSLVSRGHTDTQYFGPGTRLTVL.

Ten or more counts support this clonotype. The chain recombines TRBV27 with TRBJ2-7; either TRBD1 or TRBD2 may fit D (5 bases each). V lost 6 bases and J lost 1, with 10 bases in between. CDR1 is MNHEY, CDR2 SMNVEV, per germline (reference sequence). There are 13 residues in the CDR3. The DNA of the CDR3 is TGTGCCAGCAGACGGGACGGTTCCTACGAGCAGTACTTC. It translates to CASRRDGSYEQYF.

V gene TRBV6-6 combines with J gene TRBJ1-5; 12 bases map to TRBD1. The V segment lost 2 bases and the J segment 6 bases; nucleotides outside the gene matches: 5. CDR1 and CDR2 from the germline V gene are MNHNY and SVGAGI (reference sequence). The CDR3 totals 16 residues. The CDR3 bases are TGTGCCAGCAGTTACCCGGGACAGGGGGCGGGTCAGCCCCAGCATTTT. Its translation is CASSYPGQGAGQPQHF.